This is a list of T cell receptor beta chains from one sample in a study of blood T cell repertoires in COVID-19. Measured with immunoSEQ multiplex PCR; TCRdb has only the in-frame clones, and not every one. The table has 400,000 to 450,000 clones, 70% to 90% seen once. The sequencing input was peripheral blood. The receptor source for this set is a woman aged 40 to 55 with COVID-19, enrolled during active disease. Both conserved end residues are part of each CDR3. The D gene is left open where the match is weak. Some rows mark clone size as missing; the rest say once, few, many or name a class of expanded clone.

D | J | size | V | DNA | CDR3
TRBD2 | TRBJ2-1 | few | TRBV3-1/TRBV3-2 | TGTGCCAGCAGCCGCGGACTAGCGGGAGGACGGCACAATGAGCAGTTCTTC | CASSRGLAGGRHNEQFF
. | TRBJ1-1 | . | TRBV2 | TGTGCCAGCAGGACAGCCCATAACACTGAAGCTTTCTTT | CASRTAHNTEAFF
. | TRBJ2-7 | . | TRBV7-2 | TGTGCCAGCAGTCCTTACCCCGGGTACGAGCAGTACTTC | CASSPYPGYEQYF
TRBD2 | TRBJ2-1 | . | TRBV27 | TGTGCCAGCAGTCTCGGACTAGCGGGTGCTCTGGTCGGTGAGCAGTTCTTC | CASSLGLAGALVGEQFF
. | TRBJ2-2 | . | TRBV10-3 | TGTGCCATCAGTGAGTCAATCGCGAACACCGGGGAGCTGTTTTTT | CAISESIANTGELFF
. | TRBJ1-2 | . | TRBV28 | TGTGCCAGCAGTCGGGACACTCCCTCGGGCTACACCTTC | CASSRDTPSGYTF
TRBD1 | TRBJ2-2 | . | TRBV7-9 | TGTGCCAGCAGCTGGACAGGCAACACCGGGGAGCTGTTTTTT | CASSWTGNTGELFF
TRBD1 | TRBJ1-2 | . | TRBV2 | TGTGCCAGCAGTACCTGGACAGGGGACTATGGCTACACCTTC | CASSTWTGDYGYTF
TRBD1 | TRBJ1-5 | . | TRBV10-1 | TGCGCCAGCAGTGGGACCGGGACAGGGTCTAGCAATCAGCCCCAGCATTTT | CASSGTGTGSSNQPQHF
. | TRBJ2-1 | few | TRBV6-2/TRBV6-3 | TGTGCCAGCAGTTTAACACTAGGGAACTCCTACAATGAGCAGTTCTTC | CASSLTLGNSYNEQFF
. | TRBJ2-3 | . | TRBV4-3 | TGCGCCAGCAGCCAAGACGGGGGTGTAGGCACAGATACGCAGTATTTT | CASSQDGGVGTDTQYF
TRBD2 | TRBJ2-1 | . | TRBV19 | TGTGCCAGTACTACGGCGGGGGAGGCCTCCTACAATGAGCAGTTCTTC | CASTTAGEASYNEQFF
TRBD1 | TRBJ2-7 | . | TRBV2 | TGTGCCAGCAGACGGGACAGGGGCTACGAGCAGTACTTC | CASRRDRGYEQYF
. | TRBJ2-4 | . | TRBV2 | TGTGCCAGCAGTGAGGGGCATCCAGCCAAAAACATTCAGTACTTC | CASSEGHPAKNIQYF
. | TRBJ2-1 | . | TRBV5-8 | TGTGCCAGCAGCCCCCGGAGGGTTTACAATGAGCAGTTCTTC | CASSPRRVYNEQFF
. | TRBJ2-7 | . | TRBV5-1 | TGCGCCAGCAGCCCCCCGGACTCACGGGGCGAGCAGTACTTC | CASSPPDSRGEQYF
TRBD2 | TRBJ2-1 | . | TRBV19 | TGTGCCAGTGACACTAGCGGGCATTACAATGAGCAGTTCTTC | CASDTSGHYNEQFF
TRBD1 | TRBJ1-2 | . | TRBV19 | TGTGCCAGTAGTACCCTTGGGACAGGGATCGGTGGCTACACCTTC | CASSTLGTGIGGYTF
. | TRBJ2-5 | . | TRBV7-2 | TGTGCCAGCAGCTTAGCGGCGACAGTCCAAGAGACCCAGTACTTC | CASSLAATVQETQYF
. | TRBJ1-4 | . | TRBV4-1 | TGCGCCAGCAGCCAAGATTCCGGGGGGCCTGTCTATGAAAAACTGTTTTTT | CASSQDSGGPVYEKLFF
. | TRBJ2-7 | . | TRBV5-4 | TGTGCCAGCAGCTTGGAGGGGCTCCCCTACGAGCAGTACTTC | CASSLEGLPYEQYF
TRBD1 | TRBJ1-4 | . | TRBV7-9 | TGTGCCAGCAGTTTCTCTCCGGGACAGGGAGACGAAAAACTGTTTTTT | CASSFSPGQGDEKLFF
. | TRBJ2-7 | . | TRBV2 | TGTGCCAGCAGTCTAACTCGCGACGAGCAGTACTTC | CASSLTRDEQYF